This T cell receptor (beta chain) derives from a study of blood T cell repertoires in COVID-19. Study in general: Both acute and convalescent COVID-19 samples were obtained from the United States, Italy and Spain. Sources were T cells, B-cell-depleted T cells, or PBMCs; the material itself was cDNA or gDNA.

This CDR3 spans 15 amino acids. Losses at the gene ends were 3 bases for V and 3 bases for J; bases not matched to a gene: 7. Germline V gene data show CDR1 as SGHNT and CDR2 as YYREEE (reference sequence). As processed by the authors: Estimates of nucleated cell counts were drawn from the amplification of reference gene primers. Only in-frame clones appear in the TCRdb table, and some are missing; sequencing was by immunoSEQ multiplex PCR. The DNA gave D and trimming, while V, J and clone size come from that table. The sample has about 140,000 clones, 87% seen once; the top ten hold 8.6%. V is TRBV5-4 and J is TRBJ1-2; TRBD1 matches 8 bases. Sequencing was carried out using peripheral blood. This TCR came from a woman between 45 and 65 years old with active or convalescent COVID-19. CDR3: CASSSFNRGDYGYTF. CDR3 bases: TGTGCCAGCAGCTCTTTTAACAGGGGGGACTATGGCTACACCTTC.